A selection of T cell receptor beta chains follows, all from one sample in a study of technical replicates of blood from a handful of donors. Profiling relied on immunoSEQ multiplex PCR, and the TCRdb table lists in-frame clones only, not all of them. The sample has approximately 99,000 clones; roughly 95% are singletons. Sequencing used T cells isolated from PBMCs. Source of these receptors: a human donor in good health. The CDR3 runs from the conserved cysteine through the conserved F or W. D genes are given only for firm matches. Clone sizes are given selectively: once, few, many, or a class where the clone is expanded.

.	13	TRBV5-6	TRBJ2-1	TRBD1	CASERTGVNEQFF	TGTGCCAGCGAAAGGACAGGGGTCAATGAGCAGTTCTTC
.	17	TRBV15	TRBJ1-2	.	CATSRSPRGQKDYGYTF	TGTGCCACCAGCAGATCCCCAAGGGGACAAAAAGACTATGGCTACACCTTC
.	14	TRBV5-1	TRBJ2-7	.	CASSSAGADYEQYF	TGCGCCAGCAGCTCGGCAGGGGCAGACTACGAGCAGTACTTC
.	12	TRBV28	TRBJ1-4	.	CASSRSIEKLFF	TGTGCCAGCAGTCGCTCTATTGAAAAACTGTTTTTT
.	16	TRBV11-3	TRBJ2-3	.	CASSPGTLGGPDTQYF	TGTGCCAGCAGCCCCGGTACCTTGGGGGGTCCAGATACGCAGTATTTT
.	16	TRBV2	TRBJ1-2	.	CASSDFTGPYPYGYTF	TGTGCCAGCAGTGATTTCACAGGCCCATACCCCTATGGCTACACCTTC
.	15	TRBV27	TRBJ2-7	TRBD2	CASSLLGTNSYEQYF	TGTGCCAGCAGTTTACTAGGGACTAATTCCTACGAGCAGTACTTC
.	12	TRBV6-5	TRBJ2-7	TRBD1	CASRTGSHEQYF	TGTGCCAGCAGGACAGGGAGCCACGAGCAGTACTTC
once	14	TRBV28	TRBJ2-3	.	CASLVTGGADTQYF	TGTGCCAGCCTAGTGACAGGTGGTGCAGATACGCAGTATTTT
.	14	TRBV19	TRBJ2-5	TRBD1	CASRRQGVRETQYF	TGTGCCAGCCGTCGACAGGGGGTGCGGGAGACCCAGTACTTC
.	11	TRBV6-5	TRBJ2-5	TRBD2	CASSGSETQYF	TGTGCCAGTAGCGGGAGTGAGACCCAGTACTTC
.	15	TRBV27	TRBJ1-2	.	CASRKYGGSNYGYTF	TGTGCCAGCAGGAAATACGGGGGATCAAACTATGGCTACACCTTC
.	15	TRBV19	TRBJ2-1	TRBD2	CASSMGGRAFDEQFF	TGTGCCAGTAGTATGGGAGGGAGGGCTTTTGATGAGCAGTTCTTC
.	14	TRBV13	TRBJ2-3	.	CASSLEQGTDTQYF	TGTGCCAGCAGCTTGGAACAGGGTACAGATACGCAGTATTTT